These 5 T cell receptor beta chains were sequenced from one sample in a study of human T cells and chemical hapten exposure. TCRdb analysed the RACE reads with MiXCR anew, one entry per CDR3 protein. The sample lists some 80,000 distinct CDR3 sequences, approximately 11% occurring once. The time point was: patch test 1, 2 weeks after DPC sensitization. Treatment: therapeutic diphenylcyclopropenone sensitization with weekly scalp DPC. The sequences come from whole blood, collected in connection with sensitization to the hapten diphenylcyclopropenone (DPC). Source of these receptors: a woman in her fifties or sixties with alopecia areata. Some clones in this sample may be carry-over from other donors' samples.

The chain joins TRBV7-8 to TRBJ2-2, with a possible D match to TRBD1 (6 bases). CDR3 length equals 17 residues. The V gene lost 6 bases and the J gene lost 4 bases, with 21 bases spanning the gap. Germline assignment: CDR1 SGHVS and CDR2 FQNEAQ. The CDR3 sequence: CASSYFGTRFFTGELFF. The CDR3 DNA is TGTGCCAGCAGTTACTTCGGGACACGATTTTTCACCGGGGAGCTGTTTTTT.

This clonotype was recorded a few times. The chain employs TRBV28 and TRBJ2-7, with 8 bases matching TRBD1. The V segment lost 6 bases and the J segment 3 bases; nucleotides outside the gene matches: 10. Germline-derived CDR1 and CDR2 are MDHEN and SYDVKM. The CDR3 length is 15 residues. The DNA of the CDR3 is TGTGCCAGCAGCCCTGACAGGGGTCCTTACTACGAGCAGTACTTC. It yields the protein CASSPDRGPYYEQYF.

This clonotype appeared a few times. The V gene is TRBV11-2, the J gene TRBJ1-2, with TRBD1 as a possible D gene (5 bases). This CDR3 is 16 amino acids long. Between the trimmed V and J ends, which lost 5 bases and 4 bases, there was a span of 20 bases. The germline V gene encodes CDR1 SGHAT and CDR2 FQNNGV. The CDR3 nucleotides are TGTGCCAGCAGCGTCCAGCTACAGGCTGAGGTCTATGGCTACACCTTC. It yields the protein CASSVQLQAEVYGYTF.

This clonotype was observed many times. The CDR3, as DNA: TGTGCCAGCAGCTTAAGGGCGGGAGCCACAGATACGCAGTATTTT. Translating it yields CASSLRAGATDTQYF. V is TRBV7-3 and J is TRBJ2-3; 7 nucleotides align to TRBD2. The CDR3 totals 15 residues. Germline V gene sequence: CDR1 SGHTA, CDR2 FQGTGA. Trimming cost V 1 base and J 2 bases; bases outside gene matches: 3.

The sample holds a few counts of this clonotype. The CDR3 DNA sequence: TGTGCCAGCAGTTACGACCGGGACAGAATTATCTATGGCTACACCTTC. This sequence encodes CASSYDRDRIIYGYTF. This chain connects TRBV6-6 to TRBJ1-2; 7 bases are a match to TRBD1. J gave up 4 bases and V 2 bases, and 10 bases lay outside the gene matches. There are 16 residues in the CDR3. CDR1 is MNHNY, CDR2 SVGAGI, per germline (reference sequence).